This TCR beta chain was retrieved from a study of blood T cell repertoires in COVID-19 (dated by TCRdb to about 2020). With respect to the entire study: ImmuneRACE Cohort 3 recovered participants were defined by two consecutive negative NP/OP PCR tests, healthcare professional clearance, or symptom resolution. Collaborator samples came from the United States, Italy and Spain and covered acute and convalescent phases of COVID-19. The material from the prospective study consisted of cDNA or gDNA derived from T cells, B-cell-depleted T cells, or PBMCs. The dataset comprised deeply sampled blood TCRbeta repertoires from subjects exposed to, actively infected with, or recovered from COVID-19. The repertoires were made available in a free public database intended to serve as a resource for research on the immune response to SARS-CoV-2. The samples were drawn from two sources: the first 160 participants of the ongoing ImmuneRACE study, and 1,000 to 1,500 subjects contributed by 6 global collaborators. A de-identified subject ID, COVID-19 status, age in years and sex were almost always included in the sample metadata. Where HLA class I and class II types were available, the types were taken from metadata supplied by the sample provider, not from assay-based typing.

TCRbeta CDR3 regions were amplified from genomic DNA by means of the immunoSEQ Assay, a bias-controlled multiplex PCR. Regarding the original processing steps: Nucleated cell counts per sample were estimated from amplification of reference gene primers within the assay. To quantify the absolute abundance of each unique TCRbeta CDR3 rearrangement, sequence reads were collapsed and filtered. For each sample, productive Simpson clonality was calculated as the square root of Simpson's diversity index across productive rearrangements. TCRdb stores this immuneACCESS table with in-frame sequences only. Part of the clones is absent; in the studies checked, under half of the shortfall reflects unresolved V genes, and no reason is known for the rest. V and J calls and clone size are as listed in that table; D and trimming were resolved from the DNA. For this sample there are about 400,000 clones; approximately 87% appear just once. 1.5% to 2% of the sample is in the top ten clones.

The investigation overall reported the following: The amount of clinical and demographic metadata varied by source and participant and was provided uncurated.

With respect to this clone: The target of this receptor is not known. No much larger clone exists at a distance of one base, and base qualities are not known.

The germline V gene encodes CDR1 SGHDT and CDR2 YYEEEE. Trimming accounts for 3 bases at V and 7 bases at J, while the number of junction bases matched to no gene is 6. Including cysteine and phenylalanine, the CDR3 has 15 amino acids. Only CDR3 DNA remains: 45 bases, in frame from the first base. Participants in the prospective study were aged about 18 to 95 years, lived in 20 to 30 United States geographic areas, and enrolled through a virtual design. In the prospective study, cohorts were assigned on the basis of participant-reported clinical history obtained from a screening survey and a study questionnaire. Each participant in the prospective study had whole blood, serum and a nasopharyngeal or oropharyngeal swab collected by mobile phlebotomists. Over a roughly 2-month period, participants in the prospective study had the option of providing additional blood draws and questionnaires. Prospective study blood samples were shipped either frozen or at room temperature before DNA extraction.

Recombination connected TRBV5-6 to TRBJ1-6; TRBD1 lines up with 8 middle nucleotides. Input material: PBMCs or T cells enriched from blood (not recorded which). The receptor was derived from a man aged 35-49 years in a cohort exposed to, infected with or recovered from COVID-19 (not recorded which). The bases are TGTGCCAGCAGCTACACGAGGACAGGGAATTCACCCCTCCACTTT. Its amino acids are CASSYTRTGNSPLHF. When the CDR3 is completed using the reference TRBV5-6 and TRBJ1-6 genes on either side, the full variable domain is DAGVTQSPTHLIKTRGQQVTLRCSPKSGHDTVSWYQQALGQGPQFIFQYYEEEERQRGNFPDRFSGHQFPNYSSELNVNALLLGDSALYLCASSYTRTGNSPLHFGNGTRLTVT.